The clone carrying this TCR beta chain was observed a handful of times. Trimming cost V 1 base and J 0 bases; bases outside gene matches: 8. Germline V gene data show CDR1 as MGHRA and CDR2 as YSYEKL. CDR3 length equals 17 residues. These data belong to a study of T-cell memory formation after mild COVID-19. TCRdb redid the calling of the 5' RACE reads with MiXCR, one entry per CDR3 protein. In the table there are around 300,000 distinct CDR3 sequences, roughly 13% of which are singletons. This clonotype was sampled from a man aged 18 to 30 who had mild COVID-19 (a few samples of this study predate the infection). Cell type and time point are not known. Sequenced sample: PBMCs or a T cell subset sorted from them (not recorded which). The chain carries TRBV4-1 and TRBJ2-7; 8 nucleotides match TRBD2. The CDR3 bases are TGCGCCAGCAGCCAAGGGACACTAGCGGACCGCTCCTACGAGCAGTACTTC. Translation: CASSQGTLADRSYEQYF.